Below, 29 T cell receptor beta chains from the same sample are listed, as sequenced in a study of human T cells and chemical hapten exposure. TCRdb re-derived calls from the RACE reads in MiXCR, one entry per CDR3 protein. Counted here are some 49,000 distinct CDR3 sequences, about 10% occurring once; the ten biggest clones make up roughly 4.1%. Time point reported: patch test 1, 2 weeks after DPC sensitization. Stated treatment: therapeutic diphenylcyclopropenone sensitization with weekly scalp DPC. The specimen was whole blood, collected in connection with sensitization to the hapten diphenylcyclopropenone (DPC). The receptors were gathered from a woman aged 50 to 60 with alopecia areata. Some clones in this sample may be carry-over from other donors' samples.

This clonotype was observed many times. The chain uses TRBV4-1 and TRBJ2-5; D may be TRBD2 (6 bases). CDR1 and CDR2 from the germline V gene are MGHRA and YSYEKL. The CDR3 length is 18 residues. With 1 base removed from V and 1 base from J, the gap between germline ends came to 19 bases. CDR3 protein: CASSQVYGGRGPQETQYF. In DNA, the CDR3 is TGCGCCAGCAGCCAAGTTTACGGGGGTCGGGGTCCCCAAGAGACCCAGTACTTC.

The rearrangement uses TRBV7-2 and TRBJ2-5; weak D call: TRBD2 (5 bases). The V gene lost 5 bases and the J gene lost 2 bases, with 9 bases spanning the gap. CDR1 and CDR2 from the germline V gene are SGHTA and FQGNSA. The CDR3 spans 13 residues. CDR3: CASSGGQQETQYF. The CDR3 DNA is TGTGCCAGCAGCGGCGGGCAGCAAGAGACCCAGTACTTC.

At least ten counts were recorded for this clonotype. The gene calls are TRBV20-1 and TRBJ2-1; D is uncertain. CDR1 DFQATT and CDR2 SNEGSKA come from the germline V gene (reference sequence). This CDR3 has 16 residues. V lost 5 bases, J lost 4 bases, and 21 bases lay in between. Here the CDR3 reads CSAPHTSSTTYNEQFF. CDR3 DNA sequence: TGCAGTGCTCCCCATACCTCGAGCACCACATACAATGAGCAGTTCTTC.

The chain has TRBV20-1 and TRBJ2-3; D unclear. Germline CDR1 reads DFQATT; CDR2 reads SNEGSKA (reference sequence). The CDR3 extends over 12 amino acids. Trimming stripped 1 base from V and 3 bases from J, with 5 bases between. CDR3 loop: CSARADTDTQYF. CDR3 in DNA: TGCAGTGCTAGAGCCGATACAGATACGCAGTATTTT.

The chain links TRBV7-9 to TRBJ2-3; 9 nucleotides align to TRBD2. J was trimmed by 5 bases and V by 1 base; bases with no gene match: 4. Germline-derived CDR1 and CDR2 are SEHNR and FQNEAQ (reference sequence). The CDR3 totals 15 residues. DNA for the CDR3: TGTGCCAGCAGCTTAGGGGGACTAGCTAAAGATACGCAGTATTTT. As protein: CASSLGGLAKDTQYF. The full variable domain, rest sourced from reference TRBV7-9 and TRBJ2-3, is DTGVSQNPRHKITKRGQNVTFRCDPISEHNRLYWYRQTLGQGPEFLTYFQNEAQLEKSRLLSDRFSAERPKGSFSTLEIQRTEQGDSAMYLCASSLGGLAKDTQYFGPGTRLTVL.

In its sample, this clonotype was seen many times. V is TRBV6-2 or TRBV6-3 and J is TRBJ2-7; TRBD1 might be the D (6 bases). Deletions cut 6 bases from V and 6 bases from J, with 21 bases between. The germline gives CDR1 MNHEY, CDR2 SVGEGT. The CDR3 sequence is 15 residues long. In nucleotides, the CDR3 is TGTGCCAGCAGACCTACAGGGACCTCGGTGCGCGAGCAGTACTTC. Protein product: CASRPTGTSVREQYF.

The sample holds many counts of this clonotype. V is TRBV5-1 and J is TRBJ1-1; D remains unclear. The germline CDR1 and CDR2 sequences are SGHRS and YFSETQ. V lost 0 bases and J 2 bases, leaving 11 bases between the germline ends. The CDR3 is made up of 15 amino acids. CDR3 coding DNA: TGCGCCAGCAGCTTGGGCGCCGGGTATAACACTGAAGCTTTCTTT. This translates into CASSLGAGYNTEAFF.

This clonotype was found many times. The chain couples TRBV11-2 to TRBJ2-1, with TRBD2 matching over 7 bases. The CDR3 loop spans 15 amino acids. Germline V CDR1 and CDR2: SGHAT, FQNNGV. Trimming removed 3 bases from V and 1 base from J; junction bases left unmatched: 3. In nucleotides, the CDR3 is TGTGCCAGCAGCTTGGGTAGCGGGTCCTACAATGAGCAGTTCTTC. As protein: CASSLGSGSYNEQFF.

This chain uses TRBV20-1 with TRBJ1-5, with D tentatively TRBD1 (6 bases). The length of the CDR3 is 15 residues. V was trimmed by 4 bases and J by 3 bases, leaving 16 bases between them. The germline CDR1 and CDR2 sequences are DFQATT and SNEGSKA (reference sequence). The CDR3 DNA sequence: TGCAGTGCTACCAGTCAGGGGATTACCAATCAGCCCCAGCATTTT. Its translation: CSATSQGITNQPQHF.

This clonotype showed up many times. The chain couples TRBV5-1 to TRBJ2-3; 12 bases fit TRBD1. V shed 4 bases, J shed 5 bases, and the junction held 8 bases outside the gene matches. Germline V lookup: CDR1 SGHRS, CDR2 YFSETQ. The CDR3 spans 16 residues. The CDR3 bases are TGCGCCAGCAGCGCGGGACAGGGGGCGCGAAGAGATACGCAGTATTTT. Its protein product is CASSAGQGARRDTQYF.

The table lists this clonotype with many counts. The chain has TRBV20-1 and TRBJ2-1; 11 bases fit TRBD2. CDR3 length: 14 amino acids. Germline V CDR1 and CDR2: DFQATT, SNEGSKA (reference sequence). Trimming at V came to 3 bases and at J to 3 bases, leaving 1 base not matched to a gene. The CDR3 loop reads CSARTSGNYNEQFF. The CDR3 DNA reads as TGCAGTGCTAGGACTAGCGGGAACTACAATGAGCAGTTCTTC.

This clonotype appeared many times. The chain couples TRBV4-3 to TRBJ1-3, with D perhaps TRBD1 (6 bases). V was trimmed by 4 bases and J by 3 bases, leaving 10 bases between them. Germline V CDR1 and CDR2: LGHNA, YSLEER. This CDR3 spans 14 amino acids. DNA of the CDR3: TGCGCCAGCAGCCTACAGGGTAGTGGAAACACCATATATTTT. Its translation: CASSLQGSGNTIYF.

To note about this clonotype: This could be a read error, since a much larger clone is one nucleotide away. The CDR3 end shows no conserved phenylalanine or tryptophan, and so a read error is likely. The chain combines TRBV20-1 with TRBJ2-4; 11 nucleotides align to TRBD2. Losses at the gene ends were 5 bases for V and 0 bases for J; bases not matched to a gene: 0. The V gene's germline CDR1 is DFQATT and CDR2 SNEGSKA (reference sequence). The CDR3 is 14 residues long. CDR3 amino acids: CSAGLAGAKNIQYL. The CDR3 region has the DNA TGCAGTGCTGGACTAGCGGGAGCCAAAAACATTCAGTACTTA.

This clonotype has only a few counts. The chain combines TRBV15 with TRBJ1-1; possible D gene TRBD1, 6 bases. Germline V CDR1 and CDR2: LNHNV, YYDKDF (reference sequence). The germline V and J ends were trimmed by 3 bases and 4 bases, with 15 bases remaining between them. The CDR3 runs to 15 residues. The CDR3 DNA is TGTGCCACCAGCAGGCTTAGGCAGGGGCTCACTGAAGCTTTCTTT. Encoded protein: CATSRLRQGLTEAFF.

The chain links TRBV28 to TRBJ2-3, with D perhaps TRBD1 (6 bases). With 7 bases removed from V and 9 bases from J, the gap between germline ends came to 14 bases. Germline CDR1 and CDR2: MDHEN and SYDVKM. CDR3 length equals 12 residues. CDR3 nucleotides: TGTGCCAGCACCCCTAGGGGGAGAACGCAGTATTTT. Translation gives CASTPRGRTQYF.

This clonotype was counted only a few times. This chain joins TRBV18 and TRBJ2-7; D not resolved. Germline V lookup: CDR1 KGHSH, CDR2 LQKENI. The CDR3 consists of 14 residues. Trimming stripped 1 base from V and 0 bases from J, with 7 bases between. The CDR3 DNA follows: TGTGCCAGCTCACCACAGCCCAGCTCCTACGAGCAGTACTTC. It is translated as CASSPQPSSYEQYF. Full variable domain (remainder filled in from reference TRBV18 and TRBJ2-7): NAGVMQNPRHLVRRRGQEARLRCSPMKGHSHVYWYRQLPEEGLKFMVYLQKENIIDESGMPKERFSAEFPKEGPSILRIQQVVRGDSAAYFCASSPQPSSYEQYFGPGTRLTVT.

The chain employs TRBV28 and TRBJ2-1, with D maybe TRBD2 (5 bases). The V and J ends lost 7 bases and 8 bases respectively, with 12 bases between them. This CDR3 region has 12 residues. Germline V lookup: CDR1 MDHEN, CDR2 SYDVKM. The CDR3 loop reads CASTSAGDEQFF. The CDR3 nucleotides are TGTGCCAGCACCTCGGCCGGGGATGAGCAGTTCTTC.

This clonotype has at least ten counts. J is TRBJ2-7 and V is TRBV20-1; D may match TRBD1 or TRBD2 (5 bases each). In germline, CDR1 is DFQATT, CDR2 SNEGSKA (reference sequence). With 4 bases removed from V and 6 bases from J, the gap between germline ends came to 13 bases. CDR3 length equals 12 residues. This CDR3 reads CSAKGTFREQYF. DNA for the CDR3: TGCAGTGCTAAAGGGACCTTCCGCGAGCAGTACTTC.

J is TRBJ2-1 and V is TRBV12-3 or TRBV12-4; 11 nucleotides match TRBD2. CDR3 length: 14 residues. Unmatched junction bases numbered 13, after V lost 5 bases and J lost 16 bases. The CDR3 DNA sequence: TGTGCCAGCAGTCCCCGACTAGCGGGGACGGCGGGCTTCTTC. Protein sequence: CASSPRLAGTAGFF.

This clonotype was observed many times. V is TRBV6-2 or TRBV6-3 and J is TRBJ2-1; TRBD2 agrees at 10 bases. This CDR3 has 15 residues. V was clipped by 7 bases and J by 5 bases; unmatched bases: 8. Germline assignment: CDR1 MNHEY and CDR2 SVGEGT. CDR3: CASTKRAGGDNEQFF. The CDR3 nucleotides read TGTGCCAGCACCAAGCGAGCGGGAGGGGACAATGAGCAGTTCTTC.

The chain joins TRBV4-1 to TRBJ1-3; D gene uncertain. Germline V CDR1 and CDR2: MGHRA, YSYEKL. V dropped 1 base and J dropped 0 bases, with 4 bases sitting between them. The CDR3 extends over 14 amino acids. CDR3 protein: CASSQAGSGNTIYF. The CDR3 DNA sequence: TGCGCCAGCAGCCAAGCGGGCTCTGGAAACACCATATATTTT.

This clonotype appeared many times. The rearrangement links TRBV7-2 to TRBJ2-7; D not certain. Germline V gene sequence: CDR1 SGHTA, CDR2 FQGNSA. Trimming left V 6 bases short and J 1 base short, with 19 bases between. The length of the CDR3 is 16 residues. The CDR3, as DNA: TGTGCCAGCAGATACGCCCCTAACATCCCGTCCTACGAGCAGTACTTC. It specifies CASRYAPNIPSYEQYF.

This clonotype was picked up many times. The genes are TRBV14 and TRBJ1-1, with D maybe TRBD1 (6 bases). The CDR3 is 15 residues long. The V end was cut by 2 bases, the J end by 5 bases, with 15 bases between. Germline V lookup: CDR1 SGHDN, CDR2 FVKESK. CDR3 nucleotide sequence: TGTGCCAGCAGCCAAACTCAAGGGGGGCGGACTGAAGCTTTCTTT. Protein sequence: CASSQTQGGRTEAFF.

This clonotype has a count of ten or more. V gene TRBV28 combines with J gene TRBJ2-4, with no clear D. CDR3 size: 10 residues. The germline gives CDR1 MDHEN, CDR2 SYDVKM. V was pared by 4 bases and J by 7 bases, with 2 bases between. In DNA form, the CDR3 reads TGTGCCAGCAGTTCTAACATTCAGTACTTC. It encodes CASSSNIQYF.

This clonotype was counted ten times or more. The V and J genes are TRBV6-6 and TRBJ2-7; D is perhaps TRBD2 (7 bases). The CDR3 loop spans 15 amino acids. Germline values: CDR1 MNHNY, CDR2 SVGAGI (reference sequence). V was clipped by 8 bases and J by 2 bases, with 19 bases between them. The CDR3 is CASAKGGDTAYEQYF. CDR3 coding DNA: TGTGCCAGCGCCAAAGGGGGGGATACCGCCTACGAGCAGTACTTC.

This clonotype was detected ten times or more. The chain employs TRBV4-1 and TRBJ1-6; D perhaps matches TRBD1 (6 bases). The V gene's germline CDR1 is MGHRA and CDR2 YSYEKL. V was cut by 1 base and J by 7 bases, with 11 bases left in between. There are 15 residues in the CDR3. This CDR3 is CASSQGGGPNSPLHF. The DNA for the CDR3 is TGCGCCAGCAGCCAAGGAGGGGGACCGAATTCACCCCTCCACTTT.

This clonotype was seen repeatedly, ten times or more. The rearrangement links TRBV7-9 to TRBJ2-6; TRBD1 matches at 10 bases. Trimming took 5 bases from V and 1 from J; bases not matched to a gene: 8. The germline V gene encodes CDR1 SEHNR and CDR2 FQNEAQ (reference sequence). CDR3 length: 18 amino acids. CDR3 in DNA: TGTGCCAGCAGCCCGGGACAGGGGAGGTTTTCTGGGGCCAACGTCCTGACTTTC. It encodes CASSPGQGRFSGANVLTF.

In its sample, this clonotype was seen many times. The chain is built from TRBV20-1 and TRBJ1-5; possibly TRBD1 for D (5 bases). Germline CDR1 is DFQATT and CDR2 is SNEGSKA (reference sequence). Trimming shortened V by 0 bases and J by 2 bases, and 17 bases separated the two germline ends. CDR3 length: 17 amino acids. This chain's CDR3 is CSARDLVRVGRNQPQHF. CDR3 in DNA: TGCAGTGCTAGAGATCTGGTCAGGGTCGGGCGCAATCAGCCCCAGCATTTT.

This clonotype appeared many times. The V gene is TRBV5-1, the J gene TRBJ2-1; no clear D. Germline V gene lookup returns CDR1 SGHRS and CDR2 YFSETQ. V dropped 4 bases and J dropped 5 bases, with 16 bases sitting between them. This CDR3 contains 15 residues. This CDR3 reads CASSPKRTLDNEQFF. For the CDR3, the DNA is TGCGCCAGCAGCCCGAAGAGGACCCTTGACAATGAGCAGTTCTTC.